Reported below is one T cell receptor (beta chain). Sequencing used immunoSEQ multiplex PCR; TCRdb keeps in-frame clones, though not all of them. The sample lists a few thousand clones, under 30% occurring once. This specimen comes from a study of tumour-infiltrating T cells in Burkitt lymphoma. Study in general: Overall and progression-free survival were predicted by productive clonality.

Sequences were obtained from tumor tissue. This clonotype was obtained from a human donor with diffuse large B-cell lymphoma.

The CDR3 sequence: CASSLEAGTFRFEYF. Written as DNA, the CDR3 is TGTGCCAGCAGCTTAGAAGCGGGAACCTTCAGGTTTGAGTACTTC. This chain links TRBV7-2 with TRBJ2-7; 7 positions agree with TRBD2. The CDR3 extends over 15 amino acids. Losses at the gene ends were 1 base for V and 11 bases for J; bases not matched to a gene: 14. Germline-derived CDR1 and CDR2 are SGHTA and FQGNSA.